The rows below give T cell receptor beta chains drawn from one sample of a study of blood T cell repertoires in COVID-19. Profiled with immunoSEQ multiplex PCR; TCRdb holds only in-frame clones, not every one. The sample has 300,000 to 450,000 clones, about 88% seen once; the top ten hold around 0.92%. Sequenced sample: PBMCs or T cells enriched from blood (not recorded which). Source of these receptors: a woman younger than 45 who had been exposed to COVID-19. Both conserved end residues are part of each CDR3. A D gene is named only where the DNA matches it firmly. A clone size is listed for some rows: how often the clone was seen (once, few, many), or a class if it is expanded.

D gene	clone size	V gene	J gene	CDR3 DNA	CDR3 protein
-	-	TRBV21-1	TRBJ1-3	TGTGCCAGCAGCAAAGTGCCGGACACCATATATTTT	CASSKVPDTIYF
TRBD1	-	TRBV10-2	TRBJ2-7	TGCGCCAGCAGTGAGTTAGGGACAGGCCCCTTGGAGGCCTACGAGCAGTACTTC	CASSELGTGPLEAYEQYF
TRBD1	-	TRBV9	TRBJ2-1	TGTGCCAGCAGCTCCGGACAGGTCAATGAGCAGTTCTTC	CASSSGQVNEQFF
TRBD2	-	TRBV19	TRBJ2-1	TGTGCCAGTAGTCCCCTGGGCGGGAGGGAATACAATGAGCAGTTCTTC	CASSPLGGREYNEQFF
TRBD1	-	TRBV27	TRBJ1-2	TGTGCCAGCAGTCTGTTGTTTGGACAGGGGGCGGATGGCTACACCTTC	CASSLLFGQGADGYTF
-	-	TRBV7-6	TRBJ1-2	TGTGCCAGCAGCTTAGGAGGAGCTAACTATGGCTACACCTTC	CASSLGGANYGYTF
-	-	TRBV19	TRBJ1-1	TGTGCCAGTAGTATTCAGGGTTTGGGAAACACTGAAGCTTTCTTT	CASSIQGLGNTEAFF
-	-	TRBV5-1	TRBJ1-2	TGCGCCAGCAGCTTGACAGGTGAGGATGGCTACACCTTC	CASSLTGEDGYTF
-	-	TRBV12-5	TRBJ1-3	TGTGCTAGTGGTTCTGATGTGGGGCTGGGGGGAAACACCATATATTTT	CASGSDVGLGGNTIYF
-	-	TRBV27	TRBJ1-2	TGTGCCAGCAGTTCTGCGGGGGGCGACAGCTATGGCTACACCTTC	CASSSAGGDSYGYTF
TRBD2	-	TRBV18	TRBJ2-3	TGTGCCAGCTCACGGCGTGGGACTAGCGGGATTCCAGATACGCAGTATTTT	CASSRRGTSGIPDTQYF
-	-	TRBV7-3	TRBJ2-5	TGTGCCAGCAGCTTAATGGGGGCAGAGACCCAGTACTTC	CASSLMGAETQYF
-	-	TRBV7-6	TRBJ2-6	TGTGCCAGCAGTCCCGAGTGGTCTAGCTCTGGGGCCAACGTCCTGACTTTC	CASSPEWSSSGANVLTF
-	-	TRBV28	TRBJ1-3	TGTGCCAGCAGTATACCCCGGGTCGGAAACACCATATATTTT	CASSIPRVGNTIYF
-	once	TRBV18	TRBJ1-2	TGTGCCAGCTCACCTCCGACAGCCCCCTATGGCTACACCTTC	CASSPPTAPYGYTF
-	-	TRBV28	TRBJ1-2	TGTGCCAGCGACGGACGGACAGGCTACACCTTC	CASDGRTGYTF
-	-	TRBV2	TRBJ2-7	TGTGCCAGCAGTGAGAGGGCGGGAACCTACGAGCAGTACTTC	CASSERAGTYEQYF
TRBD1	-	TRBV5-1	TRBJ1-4	TGCGCCAGCAGCGATACAGGGGCAACTAATGAAAAACTGTTTTTT	CASSDTGATNEKLFF
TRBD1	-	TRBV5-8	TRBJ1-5	TGTGCCAGCAGCTTGTTTGGACAGGGTAATCAGCCCCAGCATTTT	CASSLFGQGNQPQHF
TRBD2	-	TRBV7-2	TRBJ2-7	TGTGCCAGCAGTGAACCCCTTCTAGCGGGAGACGAGCAGTACTTC	CASSEPLLAGDEQYF
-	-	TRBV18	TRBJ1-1	TGTGCCAGCTCACAAAGCCCGAACACTGAAGCTTTCTTT	CASSQSPNTEAFF
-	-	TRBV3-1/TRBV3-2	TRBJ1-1	TGTGCCAGCAGTCCAGGGAAGAACACTGAAGCTTTCTTT	CASSPGKNTEAFF
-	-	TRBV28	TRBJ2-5	TGTGCCAGCAGTTTGGGCGGGGTGAGCACCCAGTACTTC	CASSLGGVSTQYF
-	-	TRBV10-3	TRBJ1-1	TGTGCCATCAGTGAGGGCAGGGCGACTTCTGAAGCTTTCTTT	CAISEGRATSEAFF
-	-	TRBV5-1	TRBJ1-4	TGCGCCAGCAGCTTGGTGCCTCCGGGGGAAAAACTGTTTTTT	CASSLVPPGEKLFF
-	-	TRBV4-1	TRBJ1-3	TGCGCCAGCAGCCGGGGGGGTCTGGTCTTAGCTGGAAACACCATATATTTT	CASSRGGLVLAGNTIYF
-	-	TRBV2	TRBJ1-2	TGTGCCAGCAGGCGCAGGGGCGCCTATGGCTACACCTTC	CASRRRGAYGYTF
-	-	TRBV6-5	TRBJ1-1	TGTGCCAGCAGTTACTCGGAGGTTGTAGACACTGAAGCTTTCTTT	CASSYSEVVDTEAFF
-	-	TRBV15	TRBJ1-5	TGTGCCACCAGCAGAGAACGTAGACAGCCCCAGCATTTT	CATSRERRQPQHF
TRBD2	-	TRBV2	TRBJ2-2	TGTGCCAGCAATGGAATGGGACTAGCGGGAGTGGGAACCGGGGAGCTGTTTTTT	CASNGMGLAGVGTGELFF
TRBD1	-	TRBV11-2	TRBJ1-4	TGTGCCAGCAGCTCCGGGACAGGGGAAAAACTGTTTTTT	CASSSGTGEKLFF
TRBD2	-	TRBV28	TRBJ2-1	TGTGCCAGCAGATCTAGCGGGAGGGGCCCTTACAATGAGCAGTTCTTC	CASRSSGRGPYNEQFF
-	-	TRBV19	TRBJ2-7	TGTGCCAGTGAGGACAGTGTCTCCTACGAGCAGTACTTC	CASEDSVSYEQYF
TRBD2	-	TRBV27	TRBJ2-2	TGTGCCACCTCGGGACTAGCGGAGTACACCGGGGAGCTGTTTTTT	CATSGLAEYTGELFF
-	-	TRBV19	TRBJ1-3	TGTGCCAGTAGTATAGCAGGACTCTCTGGAAACACCATATATTTT	CASSIAGLSGNTIYF
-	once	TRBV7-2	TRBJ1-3	TGTGCCAGCAGCTTTTGGGGCCAGGTCGGAAACACCATATATTTT	CASSFWGQVGNTIYF
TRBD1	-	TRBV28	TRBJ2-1	TGTGCCAGCCGGCCGGGACAGAGATACAATGAGCAGTTCTTC	CASRPGQRYNEQFF
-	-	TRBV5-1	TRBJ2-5	TGCGCCAGCAGCCGCGGAGGGCCAGGGCCCCAAGAGACCCAGTACTTC	CASSRGGPGPQETQYF
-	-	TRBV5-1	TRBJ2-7	TGCGCCAGCAGCTTCCGGGACAATAACTCCTACGAGCAGTACTTC	CASSFRDNNSYEQYF
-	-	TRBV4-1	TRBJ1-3	TGCGCCAGCAGCCCCTACGACTCAACCTCTGGAAACACCATATATTTT	CASSPYDSTSGNTIYF
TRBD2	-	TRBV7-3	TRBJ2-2	TGTGCCAGCAGCCCGGGACTAGCGGCGAACACCGGGGAGCTGTTTTTT	CASSPGLAANTGELFF
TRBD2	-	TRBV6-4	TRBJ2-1	TGTGCCAGCAGTGACGGGCTAGCGGGCAACAATGAGCAGTTCTTC	CASSDGLAGNNEQFF
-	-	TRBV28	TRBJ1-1	TGTGCCAGCAGTTTTAACTACGGAGGGAACACTGAAGCTTTCTTT	CASSFNYGGNTEAFF
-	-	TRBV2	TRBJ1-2	TGTGCCAGCAGTGAGATGGGGGCGCCTCTCTATGGCTACACCTTC	CASSEMGAPLYGYTF
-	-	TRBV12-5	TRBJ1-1	TGTGCTAGTGGTTTTAATACAGGGAGTAAAGCTTTCTTT	CASGFNTGSKAFF
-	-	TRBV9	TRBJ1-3	TGTGCCAGCAGCCCACGGTTGTCCTCTGGAAACACCATATATTTT	CASSPRLSSGNTIYF
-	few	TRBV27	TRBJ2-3	TGTGCCAGCAGTTTTAACTTGCGGATCACAGATACGCAGTATTTT	CASSFNLRITDTQYF
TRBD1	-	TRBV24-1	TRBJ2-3	TGTGCCACCAATGGGGCTCTCGGGACAGGGGGCGAGGACACAGATACGCAGTATTTT	CATNGALGTGGEDTDTQYF
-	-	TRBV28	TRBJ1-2	TGTGGTACTAAGTCGGGGGGCTACACCTTC	CGTKSGGYTF
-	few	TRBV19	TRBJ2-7	TGTGCCAGTAGTATTAGCGGCGGAAGCTCCTACGAGCAGTACTTC	CASSISGGSSYEQYF
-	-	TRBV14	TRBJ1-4	TGTGCCAGCAGCCAAGACGGCGGAGCTAATGAAAAACTGTTTTTT	CASSQDGGANEKLFF
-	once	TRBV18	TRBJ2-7	TGTGCCAGCTCACCGGATAACAGGGTCTTAGGTGCCTACGAGCAGTACTTC	CASSPDNRVLGAYEQYF
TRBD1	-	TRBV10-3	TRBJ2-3	TGTGCCATCAGTGAGATGGGACAGAGCACAGATACGCAGTATTTT	CAISEMGQSTDTQYF
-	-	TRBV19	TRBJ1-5	TGTGCCAGTAGTATAGATAGGAGCTCTAGCAATCAGCCCCAGCATTTT	CASSIDRSSSNQPQHF
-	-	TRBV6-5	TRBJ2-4	TGTGCCAGCAGTTATATGGGCAGTTTAGCCAAAAACATTCAGTACTTC	CASSYMGSLAKNIQYF